The 16 T cell receptor beta chains presented below share a single source sample, sequenced in a study of memory CD4+ T cells and cytomegalovirus serostatus. The sort gate was single viable CD3+CD4+CD8-CD45RO+ cells for memory CD4+ T cells. The data were produced by immunoSEQ multiplex PCR, yet TCRdb's version contains in-frame clones alone and is incomplete. The repertoire holds 40,000 to 55,000 clones, with over 65% as singletons. Sequenced sample: memory CD4+ T cells from blood. The receptors stem from an adult in good health and CMV-seronegative.

This clone has only a few counts. The chain uses TRBV7-9 and TRBJ1-6; D might be TRBD1 (6 bases). CDR3 length: 15 amino acids. V was trimmed by 6 bases and J by 6 bases, leaving 15 bases between them. The germline gives CDR1 SEHNR, CDR2 FQNEAQ (reference sequence). The CDR3 bases are TGTGCCAGCAGACCTAACAGGGAAAGTAATTCACCCCTCCACTTT. Its translation: CASRPNRESNSPLHF. The entire variable domain, with the rest obtained from reference TRBV7-9 and TRBJ1-6, is as follows: DTGVSQNPRHKITKRGQNVTFRCDPISEHNRLYWYRQTLGQGPEFLTYFQNEAQLEKSRLLSDRFSAERPKGSFSTLEIQRTEQGDSAMYLCASRPNRESNSPLHFGNGTRLTVT.

V gene TRBV6-6 combines with J gene TRBJ1-2, with D perhaps matching TRBD1 (5 bases). CDR1 is MNHNY and CDR2 is SVGAGI in the germline V gene (reference sequence). V was shortened by 3 bases and J by 4 bases, with 18 bases between the two germline ends. The CDR3 loop spans 16 amino acids. CDR3 region: CASSYSGARWGYGYTF. Written as DNA, the CDR3 is TGTGCCAGCAGTTATTCTGGGGCCAGATGGGGCTATGGCTACACCTTC.

The chain joins TRBV12-5 to TRBJ1-5, with 7 bases fitting TRBD1. V shed 1 base and J 9 bases; nucleotides not matched to a gene: 27. Per the germline V gene, CDR1 is LGHNT and CDR2 is FRNRAP. The CDR3 runs 21 residues. CDR3 DNA: TGTGCTAGTGGTTTGGCACCCACCCTCCAAAGACAGGGTAGGGCCTCAGGGCCCCAGCATTTT. Translating it yields CASGLAPTLQRQGRASGPQHF.

The chain is built from TRBV5-5 and TRBJ1-4; D gene ambiguous. Trimming left V 4 bases short and J 0 bases short, with 13 bases between. The CDR3 has 16 residues. Germline V gene sequence: CDR1 SGHKS, CDR2 YYEKEE (reference sequence). The CDR3 nucleotides are TGTGCCAGCAGCAGCAGGCCGGGAGCAACTAATGAAAAACTGTTTTTT. Encoded protein: CASSSRPGATNEKLFF.

The J gene is TRBJ1-6, the V gene TRBV27; D is perhaps TRBD1 (6 bases). CDR3 length: 20 residues. The germline gives CDR1 MNHEY, CDR2 SMNVEV (reference sequence). The germline V and J ends were trimmed by 8 bases and 0 bases, with 26 bases remaining between them. The DNA for the CDR3 is TGTGCCAGCGGAATGATTCCGACAGGAACGTTTAGCTCCTATAATTCACCCCTCCACTTT. This sequence encodes CASGMIPTGTFSSYNSPLHF.

V and J are TRBV5-4 and TRBJ2-1; the D gene is possibly TRBD2 (5 bases). The CDR3 totals 17 residues. Germline CDR1 is SGHNT and CDR2 is YYREEE (reference sequence). Between the trimmed V and J ends, which lost 1 base and 6 bases, there was a span of 20 bases. The CDR3 protein is CASSLLTGLPVGNEQFF. The DNA of the CDR3 is TGTGCCAGCAGCTTGTTAACCGGACTCCCCGTCGGCAATGAGCAGTTCTTC.

The chain has TRBV18 and TRBJ1-1; TRBD1 might be the D (6 bases). CDR3 length: 18 residues. V lost 5 bases and J lost 6, with 28 bases in between. Per the germline V gene, CDR1 is KGHSH and CDR2 is LQKENI. The CDR3 DNA follows: TGTGCCAGCTCATCTATTCCGGGGATTAAAGGGGGAAAGTCTGAAGCTTTCTTT. Translating gives CASSSIPGIKGGKSEAFF.

V usage is TRBV2 and J usage is TRBJ2-1, with 7 bases lining up with TRBD2. Germline V gene sequence: CDR1 SNHLY, CDR2 FYNNEI. After removal of 8 bases from V and 9 bases from J, the junction contained 13 bases not matched to a gene. The CDR3 has 14 amino acids. The chain's CDR3 is CASGRGGRVGEQFF. DNA of the CDR3: TGTGCCAGCGGACGGGGCGGGAGAGTTGGTGAGCAGTTCTTC.

This chain links TRBV7-2 with TRBJ1-6; the match to TRBD1 covers 8 bases. The trim removed 6 bases at V and 9 bases at J, leaving 7 bases unmatched. The CDR3 is made up of 14 amino acids. CDR1 and CDR2 (germline): SGHTA, FQGNSA. The CDR3 region is CASRSRGLGSPLHF. In nucleotides, the CDR3 is TGTGCCAGCAGGAGCAGGGGGCTCGGTTCACCCCTCCACTTT.

The chain combines TRBV11-2 with TRBJ2-7; 7 bases align to TRBD1. V shed 0 bases, J shed 3 bases, and the junction held 5 bases outside the gene matches. Germline values: CDR1 SGHAT, CDR2 FQNNGV. The CDR3 length is 15 residues. This chain's CDR3 is CASSLDRAGGYEQYF. The DNA of the CDR3 is TGTGCCAGCAGCTTAGATCGGGCAGGGGGCTACGAGCAGTACTTC.

The chain combines TRBV2 with TRBJ2-1; D is unresolved. Trimming left V 8 bases short and J 5 bases short, with 4 bases between. Germline-derived CDR1 and CDR2 are SNHLY and FYNNEI. There are 10 residues in the CDR3. DNA of the CDR3: TGTGCCAGCGATGACAATGAGCAGTTCTTC. It is translated as CASDDNEQFF.

This clone appeared a few times. The chain uses TRBV2 and TRBJ2-2; D is ambiguous. V dropped 4 bases and J dropped 6 bases, with 15 bases sitting between them. CDR3 length equals 15 residues. CDR1 is SNHLY, CDR2 FYNNEI, per germline. The CDR3 protein is CASSGTAAFPGELFF. DNA for the CDR3: TGTGCCAGCAGTGGTACTGCTGCCTTCCCCGGGGAGCTGTTTTTT.

The chain is built from TRBV7-6 and TRBJ2-3; D remains ambiguous. This CDR3 is built from 12 residues. V gave up 4 bases and J gave up 4 bases, with 6 bases separating them. CDR1 is SGHVS, CDR2 FNYEAQ, per germline. CDR3 bases: TGTGCCAGCAGCTCCGCCCCAGATACGCAGTATTTT. Its translation is CASSSAPDTQYF.

In its sample, this clone was seen a few times. The identical CDR3 is also encoded by other nucleotide sequences in the sample. This sequence joins TRBV2 and TRBJ1-5; D perhaps matches TRBD1 (6 bases). Per germline, CDR1 SNHLY and CDR2 FYNNEI. CDR3 length: 13 amino acids. V gave up 6 bases and J gave up 3 bases, with 9 bases separating them. The CDR3 DNA is TGTGCCAGCAGGAGGGACATCAATCAGCCCCAGCATTTT. Translation gives CASRRDINQPQHF.

V is TRBV5-4 and J is TRBJ2-7, with D possibly being TRBD2 (5 bases). The CDR3 consists of 12 residues. The V end lost 5 bases, the J end lost 4 bases, and 10 bases lay between the germline ends. The germline V gene has CDR1 SGHNT and CDR2 YYREEE (reference sequence). The CDR3 sequence: CASSFGVYEQYF. CDR3 in DNA: TGTGCCAGCAGTTTCGGGGTTTACGAGCAGTACTTC.

This chain connects TRBV5-6 to TRBJ1-1; no clear D. The germline CDR1 and CDR2 sequences are SGHDT and YYEEEE. V lost 4 bases to trimming and J lost 4 bases, with 11 bases between them. The CDR3 is 13 amino acids. This CDR3 is CASSHRDLTEAFF. CDR3 in DNA: TGTGCCAGCAGCCACAGAGACCTCACTGAAGCTTTCTTT.